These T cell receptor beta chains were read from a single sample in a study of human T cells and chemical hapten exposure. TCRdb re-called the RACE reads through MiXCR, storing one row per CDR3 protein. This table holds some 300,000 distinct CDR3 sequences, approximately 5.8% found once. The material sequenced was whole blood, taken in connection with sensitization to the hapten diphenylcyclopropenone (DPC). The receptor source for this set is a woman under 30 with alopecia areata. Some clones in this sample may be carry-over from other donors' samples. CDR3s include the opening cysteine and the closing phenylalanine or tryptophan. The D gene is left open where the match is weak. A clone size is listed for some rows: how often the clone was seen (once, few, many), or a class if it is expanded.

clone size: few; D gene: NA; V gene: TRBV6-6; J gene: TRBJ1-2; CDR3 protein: CASSPEGTYGYTF; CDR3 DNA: TGTGCCAGCAGCCCAGAGGGGACCTATGGCTACACCTTC
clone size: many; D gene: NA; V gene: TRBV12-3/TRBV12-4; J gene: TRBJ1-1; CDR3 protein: CASSLSKLKAFF; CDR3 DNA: TGTGCCAGCAGTCTTTCTAAGCTTAAAGCTTTCTTT
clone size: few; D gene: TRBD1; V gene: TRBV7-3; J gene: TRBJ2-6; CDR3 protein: CASSQDRGKVLTF; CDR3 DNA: TGTGCCAGCAGCCAGGACAGGGGGAAGGTCCTGACTTTC
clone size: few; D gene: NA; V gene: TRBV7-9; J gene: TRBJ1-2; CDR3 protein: CASSLVGGDGYTF; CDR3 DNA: TGTGCCAGCAGCTTAGTGGGGGGCGATGGCTACACCTTC
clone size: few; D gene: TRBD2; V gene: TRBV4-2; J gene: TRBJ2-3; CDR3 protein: CASTLSGGATDTQYF; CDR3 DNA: TGTGCCAGCACCCTTAGCGGGGGGGCCACAGATACGCAGTATTTT
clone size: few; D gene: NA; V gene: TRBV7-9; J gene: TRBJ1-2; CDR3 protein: CASSLGGSDGYTF; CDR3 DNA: TGTGCCAGCAGCTTAGGAGGATCGGATGGCTACACCTTC
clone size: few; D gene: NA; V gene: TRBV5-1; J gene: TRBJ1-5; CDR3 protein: CASSVDPSEQPQHF; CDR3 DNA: TGCGCCAGCAGCGTGGACCCTTCGGAGCAGCCCCAGCATTTT
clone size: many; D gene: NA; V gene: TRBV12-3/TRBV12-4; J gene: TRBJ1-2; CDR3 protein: CASSVTTNYGYTF; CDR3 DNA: TGTGCCAGCAGTGTTACTACTAACTATGGCTACACCTTC
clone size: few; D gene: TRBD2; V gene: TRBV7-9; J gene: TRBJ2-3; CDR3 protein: CASSLAGTSEDTQYF; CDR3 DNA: TGTGCCAGCAGCTTAGCGGGGACTAGCGAGGATACGCAGTATTTT
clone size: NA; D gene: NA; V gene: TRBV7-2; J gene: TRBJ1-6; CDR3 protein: CASSLLGRVDSPLHF; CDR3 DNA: TGTGCCAGCAGCTTATTGGGACGGGTCGATTCACCCCTCCACTTT
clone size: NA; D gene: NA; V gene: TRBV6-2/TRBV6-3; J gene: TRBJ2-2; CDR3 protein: CASSYASTVGELFF; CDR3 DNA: TGTGCCAGCAGTTACGCTAGCACGGTCGGGGAGCTGTTTTTT
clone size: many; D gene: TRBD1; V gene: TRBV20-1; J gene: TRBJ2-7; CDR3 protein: CSARNGQGIDEQYF; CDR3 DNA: TGCAGTGCTAGAAACGGACAGGGTATAGACGAGCAGTACTTC
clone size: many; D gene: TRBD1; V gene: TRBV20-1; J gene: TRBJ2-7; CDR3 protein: CSARDAGQVSYEQYF; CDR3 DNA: TGCAGTGCTAGAGATGCCGGACAGGTATCCTACGAGCAGTACTTC
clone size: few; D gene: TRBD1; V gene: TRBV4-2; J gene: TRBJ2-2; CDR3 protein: CASSRQGGQGAYGELFF; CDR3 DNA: TGTGCCAGCAGCCGACAGGGGGGGCAGGGGGCCTACGGGGAGCTGTTTTTT
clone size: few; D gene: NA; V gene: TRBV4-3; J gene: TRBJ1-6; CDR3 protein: CASSHPRGKDSPLHF; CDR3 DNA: TGCGCCAGCAGCCATCCCCGGGGAAAAGACTCACCCCTCCACTTT
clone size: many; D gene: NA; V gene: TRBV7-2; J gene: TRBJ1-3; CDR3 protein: CASSLDGQTLGNTIYF; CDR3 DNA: TGTGCCAGCAGCTTAGATGGACAGACCCTAGGGAACACCATATATTTT
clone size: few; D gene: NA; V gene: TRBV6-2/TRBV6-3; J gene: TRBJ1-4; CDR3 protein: CASSYSFSSRDEKLFF; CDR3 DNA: TGTGCCAGCAGTTACTCTTTTTCCTCGAGGGACGAAAAACTGTTTTTT
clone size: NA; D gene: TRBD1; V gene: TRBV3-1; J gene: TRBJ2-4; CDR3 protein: CASSPGQGLAKNIQYF; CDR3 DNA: TGTGCCAGCAGCCCCGGACAGGGTTTAGCCAAAAACATTCAGTACTTC
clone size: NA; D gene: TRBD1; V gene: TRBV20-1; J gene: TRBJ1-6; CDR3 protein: CSARGQGIFTPLHF; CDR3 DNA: TGCAGTGCTAGAGGACAGGGAATTTTCACACCCCTCCACTTT
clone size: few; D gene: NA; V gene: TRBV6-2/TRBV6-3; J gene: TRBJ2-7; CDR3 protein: CATTSPWGRNEQYF; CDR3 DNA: TGTGCCACCACCTCCCCCTGGGGGCGGAACGAGCAGTACTTC
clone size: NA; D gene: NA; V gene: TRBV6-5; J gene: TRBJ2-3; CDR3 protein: CASNGPTDTQYF; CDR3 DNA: TGTGCCAGCAACGGACCCACAGATACGCAGTATTTT
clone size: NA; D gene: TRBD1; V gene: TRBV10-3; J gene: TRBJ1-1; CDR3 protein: CAISLGQGEAFF; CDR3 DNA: TGTGCCATCAGCTTAGGACAGGGTGAAGCTTTCTTT
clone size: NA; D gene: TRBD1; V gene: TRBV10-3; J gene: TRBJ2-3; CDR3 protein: CASQGQQTDTQYF; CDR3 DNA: TGTGCCAGCCAGGGACAGCAGACAGATACGCAGTATTTT
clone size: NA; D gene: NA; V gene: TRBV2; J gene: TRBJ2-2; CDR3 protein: CASMGALAAGELFF; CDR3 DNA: TGTGCCAGCATGGGGGCCCTGGCGGCCGGGGAGCTGTTTTTT
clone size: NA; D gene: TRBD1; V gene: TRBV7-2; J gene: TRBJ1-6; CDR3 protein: CASSQHPKTGNNSPLHF; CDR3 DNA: TGTGCCAGCAGCCAACACCCAAAGACAGGGAATAATTCACCCCTCCACTTT
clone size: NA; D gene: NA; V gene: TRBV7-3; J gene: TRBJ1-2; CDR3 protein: CASSPYDRSPGYTF; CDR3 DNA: TGTGCCAGCAGCCCTTACGACAGGTCTCCTGGCTACACCTTC
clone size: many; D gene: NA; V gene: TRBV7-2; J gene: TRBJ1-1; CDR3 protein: CASSLERGGEAFF; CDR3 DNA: TGTGCCAGCAGCTTAGAAAGGGGAGGTGAAGCTTTCTTT
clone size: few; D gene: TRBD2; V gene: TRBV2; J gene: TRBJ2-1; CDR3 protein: CASKGRGGLGEQFF; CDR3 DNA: TGTGCCAGCAAAGGGCGGGGGGGCCTAGGTGAGCAGTTCTTC
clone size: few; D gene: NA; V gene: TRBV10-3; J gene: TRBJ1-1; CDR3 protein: CAISESGRRAFF; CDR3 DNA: TGTGCCATCAGTGAATCGGGGCGTAGGGCTTTCTTT
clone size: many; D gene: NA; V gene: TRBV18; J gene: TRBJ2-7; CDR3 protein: CASSPDGSYEQYF; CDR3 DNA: TGTGCCAGCTCACCTGACGGATCCTACGAGCAGTACTTC
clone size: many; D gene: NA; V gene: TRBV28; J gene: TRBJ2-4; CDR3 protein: CASSLRQAIAKNIQYF; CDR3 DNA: TGTGCCAGCAGTTTACGGCAGGCGATAGCCAAAAACATTCAGTACTTC
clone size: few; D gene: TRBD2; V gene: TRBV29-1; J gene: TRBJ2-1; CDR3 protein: CSVDGLGGDYEQFF; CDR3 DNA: TGCAGCGTGGATGGACTAGGAGGAGACTATGAGCAGTTCTTC
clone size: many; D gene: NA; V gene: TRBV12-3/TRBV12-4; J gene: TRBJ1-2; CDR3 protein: CASSSDGYGYTF; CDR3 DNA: TGTGCCAGCAGTTCCGACGGGTATGGCTACACCTTC
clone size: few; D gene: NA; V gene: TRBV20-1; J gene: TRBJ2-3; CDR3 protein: CSASGLRGPVVQHTDTQYF; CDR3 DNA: TGCAGTGCTAGTGGGTTGAGGGGCCCAGTGGTCCAACACACAGATACGCAGTATTTT
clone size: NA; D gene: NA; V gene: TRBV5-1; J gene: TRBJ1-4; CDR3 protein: CASSLDRTTNEKLFF; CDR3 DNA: TGCGCCAGCAGCTTGGACAGGACAACTAATGAAAAACTGTTTTTT
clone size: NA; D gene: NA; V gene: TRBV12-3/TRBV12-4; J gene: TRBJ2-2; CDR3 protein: CASLLTGNTGELFF; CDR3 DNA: TGTGCCAGCCTCCTGACAGGGAACACCGGGGAGCTGTTTTTT
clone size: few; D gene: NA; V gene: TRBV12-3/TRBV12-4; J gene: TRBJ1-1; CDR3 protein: CASSPEPGEKAFF; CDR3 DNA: TGTGCCAGCAGTCCGGAACCCGGTGAAAAAGCTTTCTTT
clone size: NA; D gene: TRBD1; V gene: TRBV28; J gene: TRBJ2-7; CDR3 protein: CASSLRGTARSYEQYF; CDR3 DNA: TGTGCCAGCAGTTTAAGGGGGACAGCCCGCTCCTACGAGCAGTACTTC
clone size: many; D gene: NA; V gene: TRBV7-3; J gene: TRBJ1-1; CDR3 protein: CASSLTSGMNTEAFF; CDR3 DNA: TGTGCCAGCAGCTTAACGTCCGGAATGAACACTGAAGCTTTCTTT
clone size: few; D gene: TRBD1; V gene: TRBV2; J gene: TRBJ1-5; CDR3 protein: CASRRGQVNQPQHF; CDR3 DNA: TGTGCCAGCAGGAGGGGACAGGTTAATCAGCCCCAGCATTTT
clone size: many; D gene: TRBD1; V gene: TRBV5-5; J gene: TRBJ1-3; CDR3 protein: CASSLGQGALNTIYF; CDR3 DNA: TGTGCCAGCAGCTTGGGACAGGGGGCGTTGAACACCATATATTTT
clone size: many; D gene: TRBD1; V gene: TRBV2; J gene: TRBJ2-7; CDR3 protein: CASMRGPLLEQYF; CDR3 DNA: TGTGCCAGCATGAGGGGGCCCCTCCTCGAGCAGTACTTC
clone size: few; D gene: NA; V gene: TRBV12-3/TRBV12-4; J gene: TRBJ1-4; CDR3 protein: CASSLRGSGEKLFF; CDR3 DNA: TGTGCCAGCAGTTTACGGGGGAGTGGAGAAAAACTGTTTTTT
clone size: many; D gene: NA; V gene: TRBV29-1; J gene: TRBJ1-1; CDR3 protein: CSVEPTEAFF; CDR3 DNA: TGCAGCGTTGAGCCCACTGAAGCTTTCTTT
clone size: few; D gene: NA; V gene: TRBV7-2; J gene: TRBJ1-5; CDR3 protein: CASSPWTGGGQPQHF; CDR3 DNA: TGTGCCAGCAGCCCCTGGACCGGGGGCGGGCAGCCCCAGCATTTT
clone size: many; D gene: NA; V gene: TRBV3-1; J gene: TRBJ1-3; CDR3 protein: CASSQAPGNTIYF; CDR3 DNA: TGTGCCAGCAGCCAAGCACCCGGAAACACCATATATTTT
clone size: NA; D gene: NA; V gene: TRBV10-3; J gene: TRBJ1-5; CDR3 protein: CATNQGQGSNQPQHF; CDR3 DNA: TGTGCCACAAATCAGGGGCAGGGGAGCAATCAGCCCCAGCATTTT
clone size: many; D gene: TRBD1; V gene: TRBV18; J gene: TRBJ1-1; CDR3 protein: CASSGRDRPNTEAFF; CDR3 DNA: TGTGCCAGCTCAGGCCGGGACAGGCCGAACACTGAAGCTTTCTTT
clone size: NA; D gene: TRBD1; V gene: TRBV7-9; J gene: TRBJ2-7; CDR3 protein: CASGSSTGGLYEQYF; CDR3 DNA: TGTGCCAGCGGATCGTCGACAGGGGGGTTGTACGAGCAGTACTTC
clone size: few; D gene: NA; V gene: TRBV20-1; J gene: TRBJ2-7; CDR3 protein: CSARGAKEGTYEQYF; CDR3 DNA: TGCAGTGCTAGAGGTGCAAAGGAGGGCACCTACGAGCAGTACTTC
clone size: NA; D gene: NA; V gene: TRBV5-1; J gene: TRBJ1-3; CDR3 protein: CASSRGEVSGNTIYF; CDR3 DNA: TGCGCCAGCAGCCGGGGGGAGGTCTCTGGAAACACCATATATTTT
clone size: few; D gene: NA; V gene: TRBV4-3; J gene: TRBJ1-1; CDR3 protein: CASGLQVNTEAFF; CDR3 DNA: TGCGCCAGCGGATTACAGGTGAACACTGAAGCTTTCTTT
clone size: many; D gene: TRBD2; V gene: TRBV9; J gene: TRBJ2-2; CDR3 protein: CASSVTTSGGGELFF; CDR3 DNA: TGTGCCAGCAGCGTAACCACTAGCGGGGGCGGGGAGCTGTTTTTT
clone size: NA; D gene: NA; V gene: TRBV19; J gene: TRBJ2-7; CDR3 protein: CASSRDRDSPEQYF; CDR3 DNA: TGTGCCAGTAGCCGGGACCGGGATAGCCCCGAGCAGTACTTC
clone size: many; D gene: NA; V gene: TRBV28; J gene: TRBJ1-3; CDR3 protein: CASTPQGYGNTIYF; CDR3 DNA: TGTGCCAGCACACCCCAGGGCTATGGAAACACCATATATTTT